This record looks at one T cell receptor (beta chain) sequence and its context. The sample originates from a study of cytomegalovirus exposure and HLA in healthy donors. Primers: 60 Vbeta forward and 13 Jbeta reverse. Libraries were prepared by immunoSEQ multiplex PCR; TCRdb keeps only in-frame clonotypes and omits some of them. Seen here are some 210,000 clones, 78% observed once, and the top ten hold approximately 3.9%. Sample: PBMCs. This receptor was obtained from a male donor in good health and CMV-seronegative.

CDR3 residues: CASSLPGAYGYTF. CDR3 DNA: TGTGCCAGCAGCTTACCAGGGGCCTATGGCTACACCTTC. The rearrangement joins TRBV7-9 to TRBJ1-2; possible D gene TRBD1, 6 bases. The V end lost 2 bases, the J end lost 4 bases, and 8 bases lay between the germline ends. Germline V gene sequence: CDR1 SEHNR, CDR2 FQNEAQ (reference sequence). This CDR3 is built from 13 residues.